This TCR beta chain was documented in a study of control samples from healthy donors and cancer patients. Sequencing was performed with immunoSEQ multiplex PCR; in TCRdb, only in-frame clones are kept and a portion is missing. The table includes roughly 450,000 clones, 75% to 95% detected once. V shed 6 bases and J shed 7 bases, with 7 bases lying between them. Germline V gene data show CDR1 as LNHDA and CDR2 as SQIVND (reference sequence). This CDR3 is built from 11 residues. This receptor was obtained from a man aged 40-55 years with head and neck cancer. V usage is TRBV19 and J usage is TRBJ2-1; possibly TRBD1 for D (6 bases). The sample consisted of PBMCs. CDR3 in DNA: TGTGCCAGTAGAACAGGGAATGAGCAGTTCTTC. Protein product: CASRTGNEQFF. Using reference TRBV19 and TRBJ2-1 for the parts outside the CDR3, the full variable domain is DGGITQSPKYLFRKEGQNVTLSCEQNLNHDAMYWYRQDPGQGLRLIYYSQIVNDFQKGDIAEGYSVSREKKESFPLTVTSAQKNPTAFYLCASRTGNEQFFGPGTRLTVL.